This T cell receptor (beta chain) was profiled in a study of T cells in tumors after PD-1 blockade (dated by TCRdb to the late 2010s). A note on the overall study: Exclusion criteria were prior checkpoint blockade, use of systemic immunosuppressants, or recent radiotherapy or other anti-cancer therapy within 4 weeks. Treatment consisted of either cemiplimab 350 mg every 2 weeks or pembrolizumab 200 mg every 3 weeks. While on anti-PD-1 treatment, some of the patients also continued taking daily vismodegib 150 mg. An average of 113,528 TCR templates (range about 21,000-257,772) and approximately 38,000 unique clonotypes was obtained for peripheral blood samples. Paired single-cell RNA and TCR sequencing was performed on site-matched tumors from BCC or SCC patients before and after anti-PD-1 therapy. To compare blood and tumor clonotypes, bulk TCR sequencing was performed on approximately ten peripheral blood samples from about five patients. RECIST version 1.1 was the standard used to evaluate clinical response.

Deep TCRbeta sequencing was performed with the immunoSEQ platform. For the original study's pipeline: For further analysis, only productive rearrangements were exported from the immunoSEQ Analyzer. T cell phenotypes were assigned to bulk TCRbeta clonotypes by matching the clonotypes to single-cell RNA+TCR-seq clones with the same TCRbeta sequence. Clone enrichment in tumor was computed as tumor frequency divided by PBMC frequency from bulk TCR sequencing. TCRs were grouped by GLIPH into specificity groups, defined as clusters of distinct TCRs likely recognizing common antigens via shared CDR3 motifs. TCRdb mirrors the immuneACCESS table, restricted to in-frame sequences. Some clones are absent from its copies; in checked studies, under half trace to an unresolved V gene, and the reason for the others is unknown. V and J calls plus clone size are reproduced from that table; the DNA served to infer D and trimming. For this sample the table gives some 66,000 clones, of which roughly 70% were detected only once. The ten largest account for about 4.5% of the sample.

At the junction V is shortened by 5 bases and J by 4 bases, with 15 bases in between. Taken from the germline V gene, the CDR1 and CDR2 loops are SGHRS and YFSETQ. There are 15 amino acids in the CDR3, from cysteine to phenylalanine inclusive. Only the CDR3 DNA is retained, 45 bases long and in frame from the first base. Concerning this clone itself: The antigen it binds to is not known. The record has no base qualities; no much larger clone is one base away.

Study-wide findings and limitations: The source of novel T cell clones was not identified, and lymphoid organs or rare unexpanded clones within the tumor or the tumor periphery could be included among the possible sources. Roughly two fifths of tumor TCR clonotypes were found in blood, and some novel exhausted tumor clones appeared in pre-treatment blood, suggesting peripheral recruitment.

This specimen's time point label, per the study, means: after anti-PD-1 therapy. For bulk TCRbeta sequencing, genomic DNA was extracted from tumor biopsies or peripheral blood, and input amounts ranged from roughly 616 ng to 6,004 ng. Every patient had histologically proven advanced or metastatic basal or squamous cell carcinoma and was a poor candidate for surgical resection. Of the approximately ten patients making up the basal cell carcinoma cohort, roughly 8 underwent bulk tumor TCR sequencing. Sequencing used PBMCs, obtained after anti-PD-1 treatment. The chain joins TRBV5-1 to TRBJ2-2; the D gene is perhaps TRBD1, on 5 matching bases. This TCR derives from a human donor with basal cell carcinoma. Read as DNA, the sequence is TGCGCCAGCAGTCCTCGGCAGGGCCCCACCGGGGAGCTGTTTTTT. This encodes CASSPRQGPTGELFF.